This TCR beta chain was identified during a study of shared clonotypes between healthy human individuals (TCRdb year 2020). With respect to the entire study: A few men and two women, aged 18 to 49 years, made up the cohort. Different laboratories and diverse techniques were used to prepare libraries and sequence TCR repertoires, to increase sequencing depth and limit assay-specific biases. For each donor, CD4 naive and CD4 memory were each given three plates, CD8 naive was given two plates, and CD8 memory was given one plate. The study deeply sequenced blood TCR repertoires of about five healthy adults to estimate repertoire size and the extent of clonotype sharing between individuals. Per donor, leukapheresis produced somewhere between about 0.94 and 9 billion PBMCs. General study outcomes and caveats: Sampling was restricted to blood, and TCR repertoires in tissues likely differ from the TCR repertoires found in blood. Higher generation probabilities were observed for clonotypes shared by all four sorted-subset donors than for non-shared clonotypes. Pairwise subsampling indicated that sequencing depth was expected to affect the degree of clonotype sharing among donors. Larger estimated clonotype richness was generally found for naive subsets than for memory subsets. Incomplete sequencing was indicated by rarefaction of sorted-subset datasets, despite the large sequencing depth. The small number of donors limited the genetic and exposure-history diversity represented. Across a few donors, approximately 5% of naive CD4, approximately 3.5% of naive CD8, 2% to 2.5% of memory CD4, and 0.4% to 0.45% of memory CD8 clonotypes were shared.

The donors were healthy, HIV-negative adults with no recently reported acute infections or vaccinations. Every donor was a Caucasian adult residing in Nashville, Tennessee, USA. CD4+ T cells were enriched through magnetic negative selection, after which naive cells were positively selected on CD45RA and the remaining negative fraction served as the memory subset. Blood was obtained by leukapheresis, after which PBMCs were separated by Ficoll-Histopaque density gradient centrifugation and cryopreserved in liquid nitrogen vapor phase. Analytical flow cytometry was used to check the purity and quantity of each magnetically sorted T cell population. Genomic DNA was isolated from every sorted fraction and measured by UV absorbance on a Nanodrop 2000c. For CDR1 and CDR2, the germline V gene lists KGHSH and LQKENI. V is pared back by 3 bases and J by 0 bases, with 20 bases lying between the germline termini. CDR3 length: 18 amino acids, cysteine to phenylalanine. Only CDR3 DNA is held: 54 bases, read in frame from base 1.

TCR CDR3 regions were amplified from genomic DNA by multiplex PCR using the deep immunoSEQ assay. For each cell subset, the extracted genomic DNA was distributed evenly across all wells of several immunoSEQ 96-well plates, and each plate served as one replicate. For sorted subsets, each replicate PCR was loaded with around 200 ng genomic DNA, equivalent to some 31,000 T cell genomes. Purified libraries were measured with a Qubit 3.0 fluorometer, size-checked on a Bioanalyzer 2100, and measured again with the KAPA Library Quantification kit. A separate single-read 150-cycle Illumina NextSeq 550 flow cell was used to sequence each immunoSEQ 96-well plate. In the paper's pipeline: Because the immunoSEQ output held only junctional sequences and lacked quality scores, the filtering could not match the filtering applied to full-length reads. To assign V/J genes and CDR3, sequences were annotated using PyIR, a Python wrapper for IgBLAST v1.9, with IMGT germline references. Reads were filtered out if the reads had weak V/J assignments (E-value above 1e-6), no CDR3, stop codons, out-of-frame junctions, or ambiguous translated residues. A V3J clonotype was defined by an identical inferred V gene, J gene, and CDR3 amino acid sequence. To compute the percentage overlap between repertoires, the number of shared unique clonotypes was divided by the size of the smaller repertoire. Richness of each repertoire was evaluated using RTK rarefaction, the Chao1 estimator, and Recon v2.1 estimates of unobserved clonotypes. OLGA was used to compute generation probabilities for all TCRbeta clonotypes that the gDNA method yielded from a handful of donors. The table comes from immuneACCESS by way of TCRdb, which keeps in-frame sequences with V and J called. Part of the clones is missing from these tables; in studies checked, under half for an unresolved V gene and the rest for unknown reasons. V and J calls and clone size are copied from that table; D and trimming were computed from the DNA. A total of about 1.1 million clones appear in this sample, around three quarters of them only once. Clones ranked in the top ten supply 0.5% to 0.65% of the sample.

Regarding this clone: Its antigen target is currently unknown. Within one base of it there is no much larger clone, and no base qualities were kept.

This TCR was recovered from a man younger than 35 in good health. Some clones in this sample may be carry-over from other donors' samples. Sequencing was performed on memory CD4+ T cells from PBMCs. The cell subset or site label of this sample denotes: CD45RA-negative fraction. Recombination joined TRBV18 with TRBJ1-1; the best D guess is TRBD1, with 6 bases matching. The sequenced DNA: TGTGCCAGCTCACCCATCACCCGACAGGCTAGCATGAACACTGAAGCTTTCTTT. Its protein reads: CASSPITRQASMNTEAFF.